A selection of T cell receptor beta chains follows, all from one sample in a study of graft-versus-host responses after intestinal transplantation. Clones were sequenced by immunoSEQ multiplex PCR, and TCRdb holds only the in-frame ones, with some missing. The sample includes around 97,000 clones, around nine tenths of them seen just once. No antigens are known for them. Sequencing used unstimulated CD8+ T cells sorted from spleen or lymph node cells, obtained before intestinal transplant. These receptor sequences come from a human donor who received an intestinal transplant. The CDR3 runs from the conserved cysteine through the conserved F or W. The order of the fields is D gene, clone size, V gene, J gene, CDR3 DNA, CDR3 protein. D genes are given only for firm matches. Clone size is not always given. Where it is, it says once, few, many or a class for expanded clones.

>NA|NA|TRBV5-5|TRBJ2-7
TGTGCCAGCAGCTTGGTGGAATATTCCTACGAGCAGTACTTC
CASSLVEYSYEQYF
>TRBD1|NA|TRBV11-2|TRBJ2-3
TGTGCCAGCAGCTTGACAGGGATTGGAGGCACAGATACGCAGTATTTT
CASSLTGIGGTDTQYF
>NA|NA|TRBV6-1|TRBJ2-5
TGTGCCAGCAGCCCCAGAGGGGGGAAAGCCCAGTACTTC
CASSPRGGKAQYF
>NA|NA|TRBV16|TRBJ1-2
TGTGCCAGCAACCCCTTCCTGGGGGACGGCTACACCTTC
CASNPFLGDGYTF
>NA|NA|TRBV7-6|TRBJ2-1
TGTGCCAGCACCCCTTTAGAGGATGAGCAGTTCTTC
CASTPLEDEQFF
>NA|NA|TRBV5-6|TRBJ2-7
TGTGCCAGCAGCTTGGAGGACAGCTCCTACGAGCAGTACTTC
CASSLEDSSYEQYF
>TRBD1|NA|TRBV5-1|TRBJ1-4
TGCGCCAGCAGCTCGGGGACAGGGGAGGAAAAACTGTTTTTT
CASSSGTGEEKLFF
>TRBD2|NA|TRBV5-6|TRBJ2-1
TGTGCCAGCAGCCCTGAGGTGGGGACTACTGATGTATACAATGAGCAGTTCTTC
CASSPEVGTTDVYNEQFF
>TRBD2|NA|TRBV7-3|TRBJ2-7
TGTGCCAGCAGCTTAGCGGGGGTTAGCGACGAGCAGTACTTC
CASSLAGVSDEQYF
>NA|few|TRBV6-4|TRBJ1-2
TGTGCCAGCAGTTACCGGGATAACTATGGCTACACCTTC
CASSYRDNYGYTF
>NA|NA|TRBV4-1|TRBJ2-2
TGCGCCAGCAGCCAAGAAGTCCAGGGGGGGACCGGGGAGCTGTTTTTT
CASSQEVQGGTGELFF
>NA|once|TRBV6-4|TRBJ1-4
TGTGCCATCTCTGTGAACAAGGGGTTTTTAACTAATGAAAAACTGTTTTTT
CAISVNKGFLTNEKLFF
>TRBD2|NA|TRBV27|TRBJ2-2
TGTGCCAGCAGTTTACTAGCGGCCGGGGAGCTGTTTTTT
CASSLLAAGELFF
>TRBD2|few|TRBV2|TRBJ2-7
TGTGCCAGCATGGGGACTAGCGGGAGGGCCCGGGAGCAGTACTTC
CASMGTSGRAREQYF
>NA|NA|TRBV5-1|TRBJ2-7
TGCGCCAGCAGCGACCAACCTGGGCCCTACGAGCAGTACTTC
CASSDQPGPYEQYF
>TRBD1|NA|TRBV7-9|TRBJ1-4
TGTGCCAGCAGCCCGCGGGACAGGCGAAATGAAAAACTGTTTTTT
CASSPRDRRNEKLFF
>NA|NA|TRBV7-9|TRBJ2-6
TGTGCCAGCAGCTTAGTGGGATCTGGGGCCAACGTCCTGACTTTC
CASSLVGSGANVLTF
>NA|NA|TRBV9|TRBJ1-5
TGTGCCAGCAGCGTAAGTAGCAATCAGCCCCAGCATTTT
CASSVSSNQPQHF
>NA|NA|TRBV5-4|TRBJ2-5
TGTGCCAGCAGCTTGGGAAGGGTCTGGGAGACCCAGTACTTC
CASSLGRVWETQYF
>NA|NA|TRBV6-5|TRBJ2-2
TGTGCCAGCAGTTACCATCCTGGGGAGCTGTTTTTT
CASSYHPGELFF
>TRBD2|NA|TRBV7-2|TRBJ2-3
TGTGCCAGCAACTTAGGGGGGCGGGGGGGCGAGGATACGCAGTATTTT
CASNLGGRGGEDTQYF
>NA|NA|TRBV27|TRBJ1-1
TGTGCCAGCAGTTTAGTAATGAACACTGAAGCTTTCTTT
CASSLVMNTEAFF
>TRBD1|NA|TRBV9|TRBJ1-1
TGTGCCAGCAGCGCGACAGGGTCGGGAAGAGCTTTCTTT
CASSATGSGRAFF
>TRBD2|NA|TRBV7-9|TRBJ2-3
TGTGCCAGCAGCTTAGAGCCTAGCGGAGACACAGATACGCAGTATTTT
CASSLEPSGDTDTQYF
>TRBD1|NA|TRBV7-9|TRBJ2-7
TGTGCCAGCAGCTCAAAGCCGGGACAGGGTTACGAGCAGTACTTC
CASSSKPGQGYEQYF
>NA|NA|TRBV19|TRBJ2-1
TGTGCCAGTAGTACAACGGGACTCCCGGGCGATGAGCAGTTCTTC
CASSTTGLPGDEQFF
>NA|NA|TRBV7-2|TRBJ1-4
TGTGCCAGCAGCTCCCAGGGTCCGCCAAATGAAAAACTGTTTTTT
CASSSQGPPNEKLFF
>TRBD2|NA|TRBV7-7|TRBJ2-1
TGTGCCAGCAGCTTAGCGCGTACTAGCGGGATCCATGAGCAGTTCTTC
CASSLARTSGIHEQFF
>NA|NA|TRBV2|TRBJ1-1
TGTGCCAGCAGTGCTGGCATCCTGGGCACTGAAGCTTTCTTT
CASSAGILGTEAFF
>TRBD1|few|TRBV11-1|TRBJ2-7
TGTGCCAGCAGCGTGATGCAGGGGGACGAGCAGTACTTC
CASSVMQGDEQYF
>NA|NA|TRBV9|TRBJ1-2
TGTGCCAGCAGCGTGGTGACCCTTGGGGATGGCTACACCTTC
CASSVVTLGDGYTF
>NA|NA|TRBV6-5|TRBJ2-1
TGTGCCAGCAGTCCCGGGGTGAGTCGCAATGAGCAGTTCTTC
CASSPGVSRNEQFF
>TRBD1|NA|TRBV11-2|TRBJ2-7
TGTGCCAGCAGCACCCAACGGACAGGGGGCTACGAGCAGTACTTC
CASSTQRTGGYEQYF
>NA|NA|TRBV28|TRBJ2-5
TGTGCCAGCTTTAGGGAGACCCAGTACTTC
CASFRETQYF
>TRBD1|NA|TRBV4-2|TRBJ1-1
TGTGCCAGCAGCCCCGGGACAGGGGGAGCAACGAACACTGAAGCTTTCTTT
CASSPGTGGATNTEAFF
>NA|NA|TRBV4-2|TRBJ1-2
TGTGCCAGCAGCCAAGTGGAAACAGGGCGGTACGGCTACACCTTC
CASSQVETGRYGYTF
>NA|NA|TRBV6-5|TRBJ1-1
TGTGCCAGCAGTCCGACAGTGGAGAACACTGAAGCTTTCTTT
CASSPTVENTEAFF